Presented here are 9 T cell receptor beta chains from one specimen sequenced in a study of blood T cell repertoires in COVID-19. The protocol was immunoSEQ multiplex PCR, while the TCRdb copy is restricted to in-frame clones and leaves out a portion. Here the sample spans roughly 100,000 clones, around nine tenths being singletons. Sequencing used peripheral blood. Receptors were obtained from a woman aged 80 or over with acute or convalescent COVID-19.

This chain connects TRBV6-5 to TRBJ1-3; D possibly corresponds to TRBD1 (5 bases). From germline, CDR1 is MNHEY and CDR2 SVGAGI. Trimming shortened V by 7 bases and J by 2 bases, and 12 bases separated the two germline ends. This CDR3 spans 14 amino acids. CDR3 nucleotides: TGTGCCAGCATGCAGGGCACCACTGGAAACACCATATATTTT. Translating gives CASMQGTTGNTIYF.

V usage is TRBV18 and J usage is TRBJ2-1; weak D call: TRBD1 (6 bases). The CDR3 totals 16 residues. Germline loops: CDR1 KGHSH, CDR2 LQKENI. V gave up 0 bases and J gave up 7 bases, with 16 bases separating them. CDR3 loop: CASSPPGLQGTNEQFF. The DNA for the CDR3 is TGTGCCAGCTCACCACCCGGGTTGCAGGGGACGAATGAGCAGTTCTTC.

This clone came up a few times. The chain links TRBV5-1 to TRBJ2-7; 11 bases fit TRBD1. Germline CDR1 and CDR2: SGHRS and YFSETQ. V shed 4 bases and J 1 base; nucleotides not matched to a gene: 4. The CDR3 has 15 amino acids. CDR3 amino acids: CASSPGQGASYEQYF. CDR3 in DNA: TGCGCCAGCAGCCCCGGACAGGGGGCTTCCTACGAGCAGTACTTC.

This rearrangement joins TRBV5-1 to TRBJ1-1, with 9 bases fitting TRBD1. Unmatched junction bases numbered 4, after V lost 0 bases and J lost 4 bases. The germline gives CDR1 SGHRS, CDR2 YFSETQ. The CDR3 sequence is 15 residues long. The CDR3 region has the DNA TGCGCCAGCAGCTTGGCACAGGGGGCGACCACTGAAGCTTTCTTT. This translates into CASSLAQGATTEAFF.

This rearrangement joins TRBV6-5 to TRBJ2-5, with D tentatively TRBD2 (7 bases). Germline-derived CDR1 and CDR2 are MNHEY and SVGAGI. This CDR3 spans 16 amino acids. Deletions cut 0 bases from V and 1 base from J, with 12 bases between. This CDR3 reads CASSYSGGGFQETQYF. The CDR3 coding sequence is TGTGCCAGCAGTTACTCCGGCGGGGGCTTCCAAGAGACCCAGTACTTC.

The chain joins TRBV29-1 to TRBJ1-2; D remains unclear. Germline loops: CDR1 SQVTM, CDR2 ANQGSEA. V gave up 3 bases and J gave up 1 base, with 6 bases separating them. This CDR3 comprises 12 residues. In DNA, the CDR3 is TGCAGCGTTGATCCGGGTAACTATGGCTACACCTTC. As protein: CSVDPGNYGYTF. The variable domain in full, completed from reference TRBV29-1 and TRBJ1-2, reads SAVISQKPSRDICQRGTSLTIQCQVDSQVTMMFWYRQQPGQSLTLIATANQGSEATYESGFVIDKFPISRPNLTFSTLTVSNMSPEDSSIYLCSVDPGNYGYTFGSGTRLTVV.

The chain recombines TRBV5-1 with TRBJ2-5; 11 bases fit TRBD1. This CDR3 is built from 14 residues. J gave up 8 bases and V 4 bases, and 7 bases lay outside the gene matches. From germline, CDR1 is SGHRS and CDR2 YFSETQ. CDR3 sequence reads: CASSPGTGGTTQYF. CDR3 sequence (DNA): TGCGCCAGCAGCCCCGGGACAGGGGGTACAACCCAGTACTTC.

This rearrangement joins TRBV2 to TRBJ1-2, with TRBD1 matching over 7 bases. The ends lost 0 bases at V and 6 bases at J; junction bases unmatched: 7. The CDR3 runs 15 residues. Germline CDR1 and CDR2: SNHLY and FYNNEI. The CDR3 loop reads CASSEASDRVHGYTF. DNA for the CDR3: TGTGCCAGCAGTGAAGCTAGCGACAGGGTCCATGGCTACACCTTC.

The V call is TRBV7-2, the J call TRBJ2-1; tentatively, D is TRBD1 (5 bases). The V gene lost 2 bases and the J gene lost 0 bases, with 8 bases spanning the gap. Germline lookup yields CDR1 SGHTA and CDR2 FQGNSA. The CDR3 extends over 15 amino acids. The CDR3 loop is CASSLQGFSYNEQFF. In DNA, the CDR3 is TGTGCCAGCAGCTTACAGGGATTCTCCTACAATGAGCAGTTCTTC.